This TCR beta chain was retrieved from a study of T cells in Graves' hyperthyroidism and ophthalmopathy. The investigators amplified TCR beta CDR3 regions from RNA transcripts. The HTBI set primed first-round TCR CDR3 RT-PCR. MiXCR, applied by TCRdb to the multiplex PCR reads, yields one record per CDR3 protein. This sample has 450,000 to 600,000 distinct CDR3 sequences, with 15% to 20% found just once. There are many counts of this clonotype. The germline gives CDR1 MNHEY, CDR2 SMNVEV (reference sequence). The V end was cut by 5 bases, the J end by 2 bases, with 15 bases between. There are 15 residues in the CDR3.

The receptor's source is a man in his forties with Graves' ophthalmopathy. The J gene is TRBJ1-2, the V gene TRBV27; D gene unclear. The specimen sequenced was blood. The CDR3 nucleotides read TGTGCCAGCAGTGGAACGGGCAGTATGAACTATGGCTACACCTTC. Protein product: CASSGTGSMNYGYTF.